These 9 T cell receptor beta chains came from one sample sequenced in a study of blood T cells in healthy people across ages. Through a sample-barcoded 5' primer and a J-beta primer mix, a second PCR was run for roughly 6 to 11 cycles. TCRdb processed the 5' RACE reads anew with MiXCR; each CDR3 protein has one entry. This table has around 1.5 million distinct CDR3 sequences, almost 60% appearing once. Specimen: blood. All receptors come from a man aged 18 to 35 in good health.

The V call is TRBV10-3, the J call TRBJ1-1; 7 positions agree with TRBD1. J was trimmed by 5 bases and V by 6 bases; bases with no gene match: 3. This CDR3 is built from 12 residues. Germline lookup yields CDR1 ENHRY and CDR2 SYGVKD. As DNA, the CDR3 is TGTGCCATCAGCACGGGACAGACTGAAGCTTTCTTT. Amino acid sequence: CAISTGQTEAFF.

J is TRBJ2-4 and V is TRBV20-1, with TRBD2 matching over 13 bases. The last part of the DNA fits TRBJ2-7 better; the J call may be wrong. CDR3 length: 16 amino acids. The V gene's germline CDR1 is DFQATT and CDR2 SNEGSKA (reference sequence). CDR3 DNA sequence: TGCAGTGCTCCCACGAACAGACTAGCGGGAGGAATCGAGCAGTACTTC. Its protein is CSAPTNRLAGGIEQYF.

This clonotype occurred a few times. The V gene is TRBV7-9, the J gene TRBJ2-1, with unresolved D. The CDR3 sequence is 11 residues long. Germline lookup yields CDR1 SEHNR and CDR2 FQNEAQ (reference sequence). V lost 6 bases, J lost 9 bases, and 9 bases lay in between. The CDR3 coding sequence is TGTGCCAGCAGTTCCGTACCTGAGCAGTTCTTC. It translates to CASSSVPEQFF.

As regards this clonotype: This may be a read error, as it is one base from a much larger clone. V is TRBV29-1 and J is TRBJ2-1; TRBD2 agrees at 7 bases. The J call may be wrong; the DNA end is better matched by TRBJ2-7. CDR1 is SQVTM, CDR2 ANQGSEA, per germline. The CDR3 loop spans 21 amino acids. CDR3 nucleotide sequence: TGCAGCGTTAGAAGGAGTGAGGTGTTGGGGGGGATAATGGGGTCCTACAATGAGCAGTACTTC. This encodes CSVRRSEVLGGIMGSYNEQYF.

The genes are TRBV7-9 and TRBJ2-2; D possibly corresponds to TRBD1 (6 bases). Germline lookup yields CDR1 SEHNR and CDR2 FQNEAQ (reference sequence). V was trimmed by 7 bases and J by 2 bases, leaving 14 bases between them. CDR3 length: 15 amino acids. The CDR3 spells CASIFGQRNTGELFF. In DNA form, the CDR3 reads TGTGCCAGCATCTTTGGACAGAGAAACACCGGGGAGCTGTTTTTT.

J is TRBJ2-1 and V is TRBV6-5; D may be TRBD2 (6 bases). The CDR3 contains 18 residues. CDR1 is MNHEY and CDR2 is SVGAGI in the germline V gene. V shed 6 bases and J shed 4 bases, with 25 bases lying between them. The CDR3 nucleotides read TGTGCCAGCAGACTCGGCGGGATGGACGACGGACCTTACAATGAGCAGTTCTTC. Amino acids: CASRLGGMDDGPYNEQFF.

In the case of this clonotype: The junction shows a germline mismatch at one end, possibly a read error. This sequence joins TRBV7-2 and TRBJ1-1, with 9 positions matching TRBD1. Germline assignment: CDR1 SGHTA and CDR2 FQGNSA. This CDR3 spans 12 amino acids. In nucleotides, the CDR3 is TGTGCCGGCAGAGAAACAGGGGGCCGAGCTTTCTTT. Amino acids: CAGRETGGRAFF.

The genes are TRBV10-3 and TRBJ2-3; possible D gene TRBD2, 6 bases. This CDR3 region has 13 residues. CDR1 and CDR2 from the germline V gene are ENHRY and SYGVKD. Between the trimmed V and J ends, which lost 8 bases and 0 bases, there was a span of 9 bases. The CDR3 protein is CAIRDSSTDTQYF. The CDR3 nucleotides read TGTGCCATCCGGGACTCAAGCACAGATACGCAGTATTTT.

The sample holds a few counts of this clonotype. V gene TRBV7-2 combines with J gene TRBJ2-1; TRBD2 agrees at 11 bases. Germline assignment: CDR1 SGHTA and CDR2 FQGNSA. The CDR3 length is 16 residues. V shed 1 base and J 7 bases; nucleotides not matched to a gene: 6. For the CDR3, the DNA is TGTGCCAGCAGCTTAGTTACTAGCGGGAGAACTAATGAGCAGTTCTTC. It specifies CASSLVTSGRTNEQFF. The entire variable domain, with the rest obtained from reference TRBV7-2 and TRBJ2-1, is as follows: GAGVSQSPSNKVTEKGKDVELRCDPISGHTALYWYRQSLGQGLEFLIYFQGNSAPDKSGLPSDRFSAERTGGSVSTLTIQRTQQEDSAVYLCASSLVTSGRTNEQFFGPGTRLTVL.